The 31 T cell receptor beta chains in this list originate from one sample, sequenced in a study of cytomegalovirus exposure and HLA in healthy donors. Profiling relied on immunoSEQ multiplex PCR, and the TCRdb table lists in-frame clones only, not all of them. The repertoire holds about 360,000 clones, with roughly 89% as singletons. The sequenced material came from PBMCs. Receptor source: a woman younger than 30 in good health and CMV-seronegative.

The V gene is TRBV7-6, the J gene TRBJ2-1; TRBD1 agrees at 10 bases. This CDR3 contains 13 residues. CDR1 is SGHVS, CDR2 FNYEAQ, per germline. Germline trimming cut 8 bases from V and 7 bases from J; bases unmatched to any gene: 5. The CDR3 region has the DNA TGTGCCAGCGCGGACAGGGGGGGGAATGAGCAGTTCTTC. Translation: CASADRGGNEQFF.

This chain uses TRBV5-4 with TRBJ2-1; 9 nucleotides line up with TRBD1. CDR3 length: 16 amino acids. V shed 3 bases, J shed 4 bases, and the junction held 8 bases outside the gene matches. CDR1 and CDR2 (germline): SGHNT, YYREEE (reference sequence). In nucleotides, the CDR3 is TGTGCCAGCAGCTGGGGTGGGACAGGGTATTACAATGAGCAGTTCTTC. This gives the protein CASSWGGTGYYNEQFF.

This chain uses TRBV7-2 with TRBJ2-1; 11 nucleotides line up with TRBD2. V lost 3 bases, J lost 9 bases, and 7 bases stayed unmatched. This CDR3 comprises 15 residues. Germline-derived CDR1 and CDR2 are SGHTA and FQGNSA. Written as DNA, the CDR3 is TGTGCCAGCAGCTTCTTAGCGGGAGGGCCCGGTGAGCAGTTCTTC. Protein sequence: CASSFLAGGPGEQFF.

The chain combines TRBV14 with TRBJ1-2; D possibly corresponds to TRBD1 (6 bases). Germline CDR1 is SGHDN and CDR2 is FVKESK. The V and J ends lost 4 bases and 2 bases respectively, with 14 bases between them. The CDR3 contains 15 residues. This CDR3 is CASSLGGGLNYGYTF. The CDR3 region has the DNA TGTGCCAGCAGCCTGGGCGGGGGGCTGAACTATGGCTACACCTTC.

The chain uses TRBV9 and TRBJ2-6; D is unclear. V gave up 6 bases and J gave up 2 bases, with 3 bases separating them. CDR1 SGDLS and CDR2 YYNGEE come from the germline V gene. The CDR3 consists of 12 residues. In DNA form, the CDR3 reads TGTGCCAGCACCACTGGGGCCAACGTCCTGACTTTC. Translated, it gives CASTTGANVLTF.

In nucleotides, the CDR3 is TGTGCAGTCCTAGCGGGGCTCCTCCCGGGGGGCTCCTACAATGAGCAGTTCTTC. Translating it yields CAVLAGLLPGGSYNEQFF. This chain uses TRBV2 with TRBJ2-1; 9 nucleotides match TRBD2. This CDR3 is built from 18 residues. CDR1 is SNHLY and CDR2 is FYNNEI in the germline V gene.

Here the CDR3 reads CASSLGSGFSSYEQYF. DNA of the CDR3: TGTGCCAGCAGCTTGGGAAGCGGGTTCAGCTCCTACGAGCAGTACTTC. V gene TRBV5-6 combines with J gene TRBJ2-7, with D possibly being TRBD2 (6 bases). V shed 0 bases and J shed 0 bases, with 13 bases lying between them. The CDR3 has 16 amino acids. The germline V gene has CDR1 SGHDT and CDR2 YYEEEE.

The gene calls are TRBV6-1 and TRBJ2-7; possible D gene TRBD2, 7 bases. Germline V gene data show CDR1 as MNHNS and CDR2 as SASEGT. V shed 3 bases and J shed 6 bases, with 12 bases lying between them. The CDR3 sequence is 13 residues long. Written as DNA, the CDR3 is TGTGCCAGCAGTGAGCGAGGGGGGGGCGAGCAGTACTTC. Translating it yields CASSERGGGEQYF.

Here the CDR3 reads CASSSPSGVSSYEQYF. CDR3 sequence (DNA): TGCGCCAGCAGCTCTCCGAGCGGGGTCAGCTCCTACGAGCAGTACTTC. The rearrangement joins TRBV5-1 to TRBJ2-7; 7 bases agree with TRBD2. Losses at the gene ends were 3 bases for V and 0 bases for J; bases not matched to a gene: 9. The CDR3 covers 16 residues. Germline CDR1 reads SGHRS; CDR2 reads YFSETQ.

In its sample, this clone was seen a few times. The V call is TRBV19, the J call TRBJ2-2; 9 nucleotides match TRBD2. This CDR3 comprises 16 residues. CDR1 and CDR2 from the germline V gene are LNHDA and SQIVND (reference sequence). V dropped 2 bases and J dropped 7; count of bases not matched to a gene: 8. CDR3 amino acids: CASSILAGDRGGELFF. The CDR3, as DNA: TGTGCCAGTAGTATATTAGCGGGAGACCGTGGCGGGGAGCTGTTTTTT.

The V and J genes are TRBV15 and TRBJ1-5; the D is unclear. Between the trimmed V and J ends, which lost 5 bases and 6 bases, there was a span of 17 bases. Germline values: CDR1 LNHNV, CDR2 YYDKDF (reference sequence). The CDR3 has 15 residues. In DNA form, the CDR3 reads TGTGCCACCAGCCCAGCGAGGCGGGGAGGTCAGCCCCAGCATTTT. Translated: CATSPARRGGQPQHF.

CDR3 loop: CASSLGAWGNQPQHF. In DNA, the CDR3 is TGTGCCAGCAGCTTAGGGGCTTGGGGCAATCAGCCCCAGCATTTT. The chain recombines TRBV7-9 with TRBJ1-5; the D is unclear. Germline values: CDR1 SEHNR, CDR2 FQNEAQ (reference sequence). V dropped 1 base and J dropped 2 bases, with 9 bases sitting between them. The CDR3 spans 15 residues.

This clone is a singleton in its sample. The CDR3 protein is CASSPLAGPTDTQYF. CDR3 in DNA: TGTGCCAGCAGTCCACTAGCGGGGCCCACAGATACGCAGTATTTT. The rearrangement joins TRBV2 to TRBJ2-3, with 10 bases identical to TRBD2. J gave up 2 bases and V 5 bases, and 4 bases lay outside the gene matches. This CDR3 has 15 residues. CDR1 and CDR2 from the germline V gene are SNHLY and FYNNEI. Using reference TRBV2 and TRBJ2-3 for the parts outside the CDR3, the full variable domain is EPEVTQTPSHQVTQMGQEVILRCVPISNHLYFYWYRQILGQKVEFLVSFYNNEISEKSEIFDDQFSVERPDGSNFTLKIRSTKLEDSAMYFCASSPLAGPTDTQYFGPGTRLTVL.

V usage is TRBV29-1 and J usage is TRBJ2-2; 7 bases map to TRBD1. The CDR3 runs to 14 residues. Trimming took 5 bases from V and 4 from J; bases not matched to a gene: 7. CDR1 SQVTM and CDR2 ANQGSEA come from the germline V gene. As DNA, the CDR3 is TGCAGCGTTTCCAGGGGGTTGGGCACCGGGGAGCTGTTTTTT. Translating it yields CSVSRGLGTGELFF.

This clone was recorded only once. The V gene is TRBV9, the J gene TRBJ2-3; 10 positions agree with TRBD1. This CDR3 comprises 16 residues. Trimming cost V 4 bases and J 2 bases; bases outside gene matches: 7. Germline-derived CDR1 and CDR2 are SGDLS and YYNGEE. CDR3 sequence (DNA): TGTGCCAGCAGCCTCAGGACAGGGGGAGACACAGATACGCAGTATTTT. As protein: CASSLRTGGDTDTQYF.

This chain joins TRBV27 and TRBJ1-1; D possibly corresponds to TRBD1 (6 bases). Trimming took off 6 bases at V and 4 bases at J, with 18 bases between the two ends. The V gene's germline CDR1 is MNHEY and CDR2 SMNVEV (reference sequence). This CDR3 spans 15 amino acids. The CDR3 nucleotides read TGTGCCAGCAGGGGAACGGGACACCCCGCCACTGAAGCTTTCTTT. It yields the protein CASRGTGHPATEAFF.

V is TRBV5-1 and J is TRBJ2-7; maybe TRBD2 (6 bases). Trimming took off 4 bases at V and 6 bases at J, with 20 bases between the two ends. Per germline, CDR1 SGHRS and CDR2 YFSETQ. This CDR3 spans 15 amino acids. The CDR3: CASSVVEGRSSEQYF. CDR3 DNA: TGCGCCAGCAGCGTCGTGGAGGGCCGCTCATCCGAGCAGTACTTC. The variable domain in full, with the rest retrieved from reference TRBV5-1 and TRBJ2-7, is KAGVTQTPRYLIKTRGQQVTLSCSPISGHRSVSWYQQTPGQGLQFLFEYFSETQRNKGNFPGRFSGRQFSNSRSEMNVSTLELGDSALYLCASSVVEGRSSEQYFGPGTRLTVT.

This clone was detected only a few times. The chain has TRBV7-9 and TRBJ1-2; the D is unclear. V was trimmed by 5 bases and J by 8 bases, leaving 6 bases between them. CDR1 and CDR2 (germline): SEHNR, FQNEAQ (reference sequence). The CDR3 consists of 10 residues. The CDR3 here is CASSPGGYTF. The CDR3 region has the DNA TGTGCCAGCAGCCCCGGGGGCTACACCTTC.

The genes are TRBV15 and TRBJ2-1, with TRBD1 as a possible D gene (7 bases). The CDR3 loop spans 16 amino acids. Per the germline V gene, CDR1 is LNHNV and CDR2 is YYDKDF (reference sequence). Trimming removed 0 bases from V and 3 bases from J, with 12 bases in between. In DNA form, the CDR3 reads TGTGCCACCAGCAGAGATCTCAGGGGGGACTACAATGAGCAGTTCTTC. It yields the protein CATSRDLRGDYNEQFF.

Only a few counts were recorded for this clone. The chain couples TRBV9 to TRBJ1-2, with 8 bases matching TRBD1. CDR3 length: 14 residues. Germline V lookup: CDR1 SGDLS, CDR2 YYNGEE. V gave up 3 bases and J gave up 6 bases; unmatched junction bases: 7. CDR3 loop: CASSGGQGDNGYTF. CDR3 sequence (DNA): TGTGCCAGCAGCGGAGGACAGGGCGATAATGGCTACACCTTC.

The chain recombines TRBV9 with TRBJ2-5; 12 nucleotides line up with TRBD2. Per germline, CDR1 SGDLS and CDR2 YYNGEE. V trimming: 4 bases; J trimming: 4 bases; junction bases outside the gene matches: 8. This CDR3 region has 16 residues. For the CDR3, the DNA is TGTGCCAGCAGCCCAACGACTAGCGGGAGAGGAGAGACCCAGTACTTC. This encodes CASSPTTSGRGETQYF.

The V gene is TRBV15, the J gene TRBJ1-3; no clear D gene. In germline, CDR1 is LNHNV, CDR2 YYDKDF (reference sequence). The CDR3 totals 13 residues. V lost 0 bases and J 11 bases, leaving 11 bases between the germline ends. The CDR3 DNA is TGTGCCACCAGCAGAGATCGGGGTTTTGCCATATATTTT. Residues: CATSRDRGFAIYF.

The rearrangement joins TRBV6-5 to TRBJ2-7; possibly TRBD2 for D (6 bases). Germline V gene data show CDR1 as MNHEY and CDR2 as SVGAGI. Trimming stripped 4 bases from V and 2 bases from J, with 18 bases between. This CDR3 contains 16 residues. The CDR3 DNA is TGTGCCAGCAGTTCGAATCCTAGCGAGATCGCCTACGAGCAGTACTTC. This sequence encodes CASSSNPSEIAYEQYF.

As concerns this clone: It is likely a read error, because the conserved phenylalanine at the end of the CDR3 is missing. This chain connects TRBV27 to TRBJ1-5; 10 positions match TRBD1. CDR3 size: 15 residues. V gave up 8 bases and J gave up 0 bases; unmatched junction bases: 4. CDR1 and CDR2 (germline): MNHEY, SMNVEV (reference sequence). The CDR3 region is CASGDRGYSNQPQHL. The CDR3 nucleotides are TGTGCCAGCGGGGACAGGGGATATAGCAATCAGCCCCAGCATCTT.

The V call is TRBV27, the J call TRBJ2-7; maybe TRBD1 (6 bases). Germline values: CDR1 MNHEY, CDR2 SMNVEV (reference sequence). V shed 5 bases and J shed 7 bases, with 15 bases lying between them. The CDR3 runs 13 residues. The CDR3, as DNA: TGTGCCAGCAGTATCGTGGGGGCCGGGGAGCAGTACTTC. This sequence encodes CASSIVGAGEQYF.

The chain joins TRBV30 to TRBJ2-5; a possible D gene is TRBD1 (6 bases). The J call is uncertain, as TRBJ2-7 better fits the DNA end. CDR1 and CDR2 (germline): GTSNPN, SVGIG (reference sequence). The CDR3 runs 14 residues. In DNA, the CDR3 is TGTGCCTGGAGTGTGTGGACAGAAACCTACGAGCAGTACTTC. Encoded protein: CAWSVWTETYEQYF.

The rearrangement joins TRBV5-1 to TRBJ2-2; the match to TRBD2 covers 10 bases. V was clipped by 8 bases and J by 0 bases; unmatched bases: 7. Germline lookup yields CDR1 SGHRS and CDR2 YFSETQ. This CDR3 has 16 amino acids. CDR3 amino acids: CASTKTSGSNTGELFF. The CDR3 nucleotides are TGCGCCAGTACAAAGACTAGCGGGTCGAACACCGGGGAGCTGTTTTTT.

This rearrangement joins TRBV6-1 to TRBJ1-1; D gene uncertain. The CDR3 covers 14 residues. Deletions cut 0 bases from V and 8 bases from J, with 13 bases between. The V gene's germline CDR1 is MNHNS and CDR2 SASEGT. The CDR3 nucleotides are TGTGCCAGCAGTGAAGCGCGCGAGTTTACCGAAGCTTTCTTT. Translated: CASSEAREFTEAFF.

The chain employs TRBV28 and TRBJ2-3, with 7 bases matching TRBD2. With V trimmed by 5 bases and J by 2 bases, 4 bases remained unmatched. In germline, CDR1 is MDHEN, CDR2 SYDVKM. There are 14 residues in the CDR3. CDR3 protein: CASSRGGFTDTQYF. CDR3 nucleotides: TGTGCCAGCAGTCGCGGGGGATTCACAGATACGCAGTATTTT.

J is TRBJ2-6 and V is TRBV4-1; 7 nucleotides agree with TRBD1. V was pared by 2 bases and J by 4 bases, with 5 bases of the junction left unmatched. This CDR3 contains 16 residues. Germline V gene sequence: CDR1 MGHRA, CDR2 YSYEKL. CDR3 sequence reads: CASSQSTGYGANVLTF. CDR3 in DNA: TGCGCCAGCAGCCAATCGACAGGGTACGGGGCCAACGTCCTGACTTTC.

For the CDR3, the DNA is TGTGCCAGCAGTCCCTGGACAGGGACGGAGGGCTACACCTTC. Encoded protein: CASSPWTGTEGYTF. The genes are TRBV27 and TRBJ1-2; 8 nucleotides agree with TRBD1. There are 14 residues in the CDR3. Germline V CDR1 and CDR2: MNHEY, SMNVEV (reference sequence). The V gene end was trimmed by 5 bases and the J gene end by 8 bases; junction bases not matched to a gene: 10.